One and the same sample provided the 17 T cell receptor beta chains below, sequenced in a study of PD-1 blockade in classical Hodgkin lymphoma (dated by TCRdb to the early 2020s). Taken with the paper, the label for time point translates to: cycle 4 day 1 (C4D1), after five to seven weeks of nivolumab. Every trial patient had relapsed following autologous stem cell transplantation, and prior brentuximab vedotin exposure was what differed among cohorts A, B and C. Magnetic negative selection with a Miltenyi CD4+ T cell isolation kit was used to purify CD4+ T cells from thawed PBMCs. The library was generated by the immunoSEQ multiplex PCR assay. This is the immuneACCESS table as TCRdb keeps it, with only in-frame sequences that have V and J called. A part of the clones is gone; compared with another copy, unresolved V genes explain less than half, and the rest is unexplained. The sample table lists about 17,000 clones, around 72% of them with a count of one. Around 2.1% of the sample comes from the top ten.

The material was CD4+ T cells from blood, obtained before the fourth cycle of nivolumab. The source of these receptors is a human donor with classical Hodgkin lymphoma.

This chain links TRBV7-9 with TRBJ2-3; D is perhaps TRBD1 (7 bases). Trimming took off 7 bases at V and 0 bases at J, with 14 bases between the two ends. Per the germline V gene, CDR1 is SEHNR and CDR2 is FQNEAQ (reference sequence). The CDR3 length is 15 residues. The CDR3 is CASTRGTASTDTQYF. In nucleotides, the CDR3 is TGTGCCAGCACCCGCGGGACAGCTAGCACAGATACGCAGTATTTT.

The chain is built from TRBV2 and TRBJ1-3; weak D call: TRBD1 (5 bases). Looked up from germline, CDR1 is SNHLY and CDR2 is FYNNEI. The CDR3 loop spans 14 amino acids. The V and J ends lost 8 bases and 2 bases respectively, with 13 bases between them. This chain's CDR3 is CASAQQGAGNTIYF. The CDR3 region has the DNA TGTGCCAGCGCCCAACAAGGGGCTGGAAACACCATATATTTT.

This rearrangement joins TRBV21-1 to TRBJ2-7; the DNA was not used to check the table's D call, TRBD1. TRBV21-1 is tagged as a pseudogene. CDR3 length: 16 amino acids. DNA for the CDR3: TGTGCCAGCAGCAAAGGGTCGAGTCAGGGGGCCTACGAGCAGTACTTC. Translating it yields CASSKGSSQGAYEQYF.

This clone was counted only a few times. This chain uses TRBV10-3 with TRBJ1-5, with D hard to call. Trimming cost V 0 bases and J 6 bases, with 12 bases left between them. Germline values: CDR1 ENHRY, CDR2 SYGVKD. The CDR3 has 15 amino acids. This chain's CDR3 is CAISESPGTGQPQHF. The CDR3 DNA reads as TGTGCCATCAGTGAGTCGCCGGGAACGGGTCAGCCCCAGCATTTT.

This chain uses TRBV5-1 with TRBJ2-5; 7 bases are a match to TRBD1. The germline CDR1 and CDR2 sequences are SGHRS and YFSETQ. The CDR3 spans 15 residues. J lost 5 bases, V lost 3 bases, and 10 bases had no gene match. CDR3 residues: CASSSGQLGAETQYF. DNA for the CDR3: TGCGCCAGCAGCTCGGGACAGCTGGGCGCGGAGACCCAGTACTTC.

The rearrangement uses TRBV7-2 and TRBJ1-4; D unclear. CDR1 SGHTA and CDR2 FQGNSA come from the germline V gene. Trimming shortened V by 3 bases and J by 8 bases, and 10 bases separated the two germline ends. The length of the CDR3 is 13 residues. Here the CDR3 DNA reads TGTGCCAGCAGCTTGTCTGGTGGCGAAAAACTGTTTTTT. Protein product: CASSLSGGEKLFF.

The rearrangement links TRBV5-1 to TRBJ1-6; TRBD1 is a possible D gene (5 bases). The CDR3 contains 15 residues. V lost 0 bases to trimming and J lost 7 bases, with 11 bases between them. CDR1 is SGHRS and CDR2 is YFSETQ in the germline V gene. DNA of the CDR3: TGCGCCAGCAGCTTGGTATCCCAGGGAAATTCACCCCTCCACTTT. Its translation is CASSLVSQGNSPLHF.

This clone has only one observation. The gene calls are TRBV5-4 and TRBJ1-4, with 10 bases that match TRBD1. Germline V gene data show CDR1 as SGHNT and CDR2 as YYREEE (reference sequence). Losses at the gene ends were 6 bases for V and 8 bases for J; bases not matched to a gene: 10. This CDR3 comprises 15 residues. The CDR3 here is CASKGMTGGREKLFF. The CDR3 DNA reads as TGTGCCAGCAAAGGAATGACAGGGGGCCGGGAAAAACTGTTTTTT. The variable domain in full, with the rest retrieved from reference TRBV5-4 and TRBJ1-4, is ETGVTQSPTHLIKTRGQQVTLRCSSQSGHNTVSWYQQALGQGPQFIFQYYREEENGRGNFPPRFSGLQFPNYSSELNVNALELDDSALYLCASKGMTGGREKLFFGSGTQLSVL.

V is TRBV4-1 and J is TRBJ1-5; no firm D call. Trimming removed 1 base at V and 0 bases at J, with 7 bases between. The CDR3 extends over 15 amino acids. The germline gives CDR1 MGHRA, CDR2 YSYEKL. The CDR3 region is CASSQVQYSNQPQHF. CDR3 sequence (DNA): TGCGCCAGCAGCCAAGTCCAGTATAGCAATCAGCCCCAGCATTTT.

V gene TRBV27 combines with J gene TRBJ2-5; maybe TRBD2 (7 bases). CDR1 and CDR2 from the germline V gene are MNHEY and SMNVEV (reference sequence). The CDR3 is 15 residues long. Trimming removed 7 bases at V and 2 bases at J, with 17 bases between. CDR3 nucleotides: TGTGCCAGCATGTCCGGGCGGGGGCATCAAGAGACCCAGTACTTC. Protein: CASMSGRGHQETQYF.

In this sample, this clone turned up a few times. This sequence joins TRBV30 and TRBJ2-5; 9 nucleotides match TRBD1. The V gene's germline CDR1 is GTSNPN and CDR2 SVGIG (reference sequence). The CDR3 is 14 residues long. The V and J ends lost 4 bases and 3 bases, in that order; junction bases with no gene match: 6. In DNA form, the CDR3 reads TGTGCCTGGACCTCTGGACAGGGGAAAGAGACCCAGTACTTC. Amino acids: CAWTSGQGKETQYF.

The rearrangement joins TRBV19 to TRBJ1-4; 11 bases are a match to TRBD1. The ends lost 4 bases at V and 6 bases at J; junction bases unmatched: 4. From germline, CDR1 is LNHDA and CDR2 SQIVND (reference sequence). The CDR3 has 15 amino acids. The CDR3 is CASSTPGQGDEKLFF. CDR3 DNA: TGTGCCAGTAGTACCCCGGGACAGGGGGATGAAAAACTGTTTTTT. Filled out from reference TRBV19 and TRBJ1-4, the complete variable domain reads DGGITQSPKYLFRKEGQNVTLSCEQNLNHDAMYWYRQDPGQGLRLIYYSQIVNDFQKGDIAEGYSVSREKKESFPLTVTSAQKNPTAFYLCASSTPGQGDEKLFFGSGTQLSVL.

The chain uses TRBV18 and TRBJ2-1, with TRBD2 identical over 8 bases. Germline CDR1 and CDR2: KGHSH and LQKENI. V gave up 3 bases and J gave up 5 bases; unmatched junction bases: 9. The CDR3 loop spans 16 amino acids. The CDR3 sequence is CASSPLPAGVNNEQFF. The CDR3 DNA follows: TGTGCCAGCTCACCTCTACCAGCGGGGGTTAACAATGAGCAGTTCTTC.

The chain combines TRBV28 with TRBJ2-6; D is unclear. V lost 6 bases and J lost 0, with 3 bases in between. Germline V gene sequence: CDR1 MDHEN, CDR2 SYDVKM. CDR3 length: 13 amino acids. The CDR3 sequence: CASSDSGANVLTF. The DNA for the CDR3 is TGTGCCAGCAGCGACTCTGGGGCCAACGTCCTGACTTTC.

The chain is built from TRBV5-1 and TRBJ1-1; the D gene is possibly TRBD1 (5 bases). Germline V gene lookup returns CDR1 SGHRS and CDR2 YFSETQ. The CDR3 length is 16 residues. Deletions cut 2 bases from V and 1 base from J, with 15 bases between. The CDR3 bases are TGCGCCAGCAGCTTTGGCCCAGGGACGCAGAACACTGAAGCTTTCTTT. It translates to CASSFGPGTQNTEAFF. Complete variable domain (other parts from reference TRBV5-1 and TRBJ1-1): KAGVTQTPRYLIKTRGQQVTLSCSPISGHRSVSWYQQTPGQGLQFLFEYFSETQRNKGNFPGRFSGRQFSNSRSEMNVSTLELGDSALYLCASSFGPGTQNTEAFFGQGTRLTVV.

The V and J genes are TRBV2 and TRBJ1-5, with TRBD1 matching over 7 bases. CDR3 length equals 14 residues. In germline, CDR1 is SNHLY, CDR2 FYNNEI. V was clipped by 4 bases and J by 4 bases; unmatched bases: 4. The CDR3 reads CASSGMTGNQPQHF. CDR3 in DNA: TGTGCCAGCAGTGGTATGACAGGGAATCAGCCCCAGCATTTT.

The genes are TRBV21-1 and TRBJ2-2; no check of the table's D call, TRBD2, against the DNA was made. TRBV21-1 is marked as a pseudogene. The CDR3 has 22 residues. The CDR3 region has the DNA TGTGCCAGCAGCAAAGAGAAGGCGTCCATCGGACTAGCGGGGTTGAACACCGGGGAGCTGTTTTTT. Translation gives CASSKEKASIGLAGLNTGELFF.